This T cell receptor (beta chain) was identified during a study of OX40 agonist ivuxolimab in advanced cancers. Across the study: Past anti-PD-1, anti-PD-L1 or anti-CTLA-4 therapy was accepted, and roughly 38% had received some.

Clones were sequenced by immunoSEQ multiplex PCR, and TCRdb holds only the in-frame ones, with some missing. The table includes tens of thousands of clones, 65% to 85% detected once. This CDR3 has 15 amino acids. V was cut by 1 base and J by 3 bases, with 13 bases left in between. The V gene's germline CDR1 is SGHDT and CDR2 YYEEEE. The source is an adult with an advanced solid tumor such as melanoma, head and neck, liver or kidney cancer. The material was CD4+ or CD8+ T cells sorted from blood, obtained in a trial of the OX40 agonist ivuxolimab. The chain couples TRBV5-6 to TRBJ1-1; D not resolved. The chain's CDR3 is CASSLSRLRDTEAFF. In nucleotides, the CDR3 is TGTGCCAGCAGCTTGTCAAGACTCCGAGACACTGAAGCTTTCTTT.